Listed below are T cell receptor beta chains from one sample, sequenced in a study of T cells in localized non-small cell lung cancer. Only in-frame clones appear in the TCRdb table, and some are missing; sequencing was by immunoSEQ multiplex PCR. The sample has about 24,000 clones, around 86% seen once. This sample comprised peripheral blood, obtained before any cancer treatment. All receptors derive from a man between 40 and 70 years old with stage I squamous cell lung carcinoma. Both conserved end residues are part of each CDR3. D genes are given only for firm matches. Clone size, where shown, is once, few, many, or a class for clones that have expanded.

clone size: NA; V gene: TRBV9; D gene: NA; J gene: TRBJ2-3; CDR3 DNA: TGTGCCAGCAGCCGAGGGGGGGGCGGCACAGATACGCAGTATTTT; CDR3 protein: CASSRGGGGTDTQYF
clone size: NA; V gene: TRBV5-6; D gene: NA; J gene: TRBJ2-1; CDR3 DNA: TGTGCCAGCAGCCCTCGACTAGTCGGCACAAGTGAGCAGTTCTTC; CDR3 protein: CASSPRLVGTSEQFF
clone size: NA; V gene: TRBV27; D gene: TRBD1; J gene: TRBJ1-2; CDR3 DNA: TGTGCCAGCAGTTCCCCGGACAGGGACTATGGCTACACCTTC; CDR3 protein: CASSSPDRDYGYTF
clone size: NA; V gene: TRBV2; D gene: NA; J gene: TRBJ2-1; CDR3 DNA: TGTGCCAGCAGTGAAGCGCTCGGACTCTCAAGCTCCTACAATGAGCAGTTCTTC; CDR3 protein: CASSEALGLSSSYNEQFF
clone size: NA; V gene: TRBV21-1; D gene: NA; J gene: TRBJ2-7; CDR3 DNA: TGTGCCGGCAGAGGCTCGACTAGCGGGGGGGTCCATACCTACGAGCAGTACTTC; CDR3 protein: CAGRGSTSGGVHTYEQYF
clone size: NA; V gene: TRBV11-3; D gene: NA; J gene: TRBJ1-1; CDR3 DNA: TGTGCCAGCAGCTTAGTAGGGGTCAACACTGAAGCTTTCTTT; CDR3 protein: CASSLVGVNTEAFF
clone size: NA; V gene: TRBV5-1; D gene: NA; J gene: TRBJ2-7; CDR3 DNA: TGCGCCAGCAGCTTGACAGGTTACGAGCAGTACTTC; CDR3 protein: CASSLTGYEQYF
clone size: NA; V gene: TRBV4-2; D gene: TRBD1; J gene: TRBJ1-1; CDR3 DNA: TGTGCCAGCAGCCTCCAGGGGGGGGTTCAGGCAGGGAACACTGAAGCTTTCTTT; CDR3 protein: CASSLQGGVQAGNTEAFF
clone size: NA; V gene: TRBV7-3; D gene: NA; J gene: TRBJ2-5; CDR3 DNA: TGTGCCAGCAGCTTGTTCGGGGAGGAAGAGACCCAGTACTTC; CDR3 protein: CASSLFGEEETQYF
clone size: NA; V gene: TRBV5-1; D gene: NA; J gene: TRBJ2-1; CDR3 DNA: TGCGCCAGCAGCTTGGAAGTTAATGAGCAGTTCTTC; CDR3 protein: CASSLEVNEQFF
clone size: NA; V gene: TRBV29-1; D gene: NA; J gene: TRBJ2-3; CDR3 DNA: TGCAGCGTTGACGGGACGGCAAGGTCAGATACGCAGTATTTT; CDR3 protein: CSVDGTARSDTQYF
clone size: NA; V gene: TRBV6-1; D gene: TRBD1; J gene: TRBJ1-1; CDR3 DNA: TGTGCCAGCAGGCCCTCAGGGACAGGGGGTGAAGCTTTCTTT; CDR3 protein: CASRPSGTGGEAFF
clone size: NA; V gene: TRBV9; D gene: NA; J gene: TRBJ2-2; CDR3 DNA: TGTGCCAGCAGCGTAGTAGGCGGGGAGCTGTTTTTT; CDR3 protein: CASSVVGGELFF
clone size: once; V gene: TRBV7-7; D gene: NA; J gene: TRBJ2-2; CDR3 DNA: TGTGCCAGCAGCTTAAGGCGGCCGGACAGCCCCGGGGAGCTGTTTTTT; CDR3 protein: CASSLRRPDSPGELFF
clone size: NA; V gene: TRBV19; D gene: NA; J gene: TRBJ1-6; CDR3 DNA: TGTGCCAGTACCCCCCCAAGGGCTGGAAGCCCCTATAATTCACCCCTCCACTTT; CDR3 protein: CASTPPRAGSPYNSPLHF
clone size: NA; V gene: TRBV5-6; D gene: TRBD1; J gene: TRBJ2-2; CDR3 DNA: TGTGCCAGCAGTCTGACAGGGGGCGATTTCGGGGAGCTGTTTTTT; CDR3 protein: CASSLTGGDFGELFF
clone size: once; V gene: TRBV25-1; D gene: NA; J gene: TRBJ1-6; CDR3 DNA: TGTGCCAGCAAAGGTCCGGGAAGCTCCTATAATTCACCCCTCCACTTT; CDR3 protein: CASKGPGSSYNSPLHF
clone size: NA; V gene: TRBV2; D gene: TRBD1; J gene: TRBJ1-1; CDR3 DNA: TGTGCCAGCAGTGACCCGGGACAGGGGAACACTGAAGCTTTCTTT; CDR3 protein: CASSDPGQGNTEAFF
clone size: NA; V gene: TRBV15; D gene: NA; J gene: TRBJ2-3; CDR3 DNA: TGTGCCACCAAGACCGTCGGGCAGGGCACAGATACGCAGTATTTT; CDR3 protein: CATKTVGQGTDTQYF
clone size: NA; V gene: TRBV7-8; D gene: NA; J gene: TRBJ1-1; CDR3 DNA: TGTGCCAGCAGCTTAATGGGGAACACTGAAGCTTTCTTT; CDR3 protein: CASSLMGNTEAFF
clone size: NA; V gene: TRBV5-4; D gene: NA; J gene: TRBJ2-7; CDR3 DNA: TGTGCCAGCAGCCCAAGTAGCAGGGGCGAGCAGTACTTC; CDR3 protein: CASSPSSRGEQYF
clone size: NA; V gene: TRBV19; D gene: NA; J gene: TRBJ1-1; CDR3 DNA: TGTGCCAGTAGTATGGGGACACCTTTGAACACTGAAGCTTTCTTT; CDR3 protein: CASSMGTPLNTEAFF
clone size: NA; V gene: TRBV13; D gene: NA; J gene: TRBJ1-4; CDR3 DNA: TGTGCCAGCAGCTTAGGCCGTCTTCCACGTAATGAAAAACTGTTTTTT; CDR3 protein: CASSLGRLPRNEKLFF
clone size: NA; V gene: TRBV5-5; D gene: NA; J gene: TRBJ1-4; CDR3 DNA: TGTGCCAGCAGCTTTGCCGGCGGGGGGCCTAATGAAAAACTGTTTTTT; CDR3 protein: CASSFAGGGPNEKLFF